This T cell receptor beta chain was recorded in a study of CD8 T cells in ankylosing spondylitis. Libraries for TCR beta were made by quantitative 5'-RACE with molecular barcodes. One entry per CDR3 protein results from TCRdb running MiXCR on the 5' RACE reads. The sample lists roughly 700,000 distinct CDR3 sequences; under 20% were seen once. In its sample, this clonotype was seen a few times. Its cognate antigen is unknown. Study-wide findings and caveats: The study identified a TCR beta motif of several highly homologous variants that appeared characteristic of ankylosing spondylitis blood.

The CDR3 contains 16 residues. Trimming removed 0 bases from V and 0 bases from J, with 12 bases in between. The V gene's germline CDR1 is DFQATT and CDR2 SNEGSKA (reference sequence). The TCR originated in a male donor with ankylosing spondylitis. Source material: blood, either unsorted or a sorted T cell fraction (not recorded which). The chain combines TRBV20-1 with TRBJ2-1; unclear D gene. In nucleotides, the CDR3 is TGCAGTGCTAGAGATCTGGGCCCTAGCTCCTACAATGAGCAGTTCTTC. Residues: CSARDLGPSSYNEQFF.